This is a list of T cell receptor beta chains from one sample in a study of T cell responses to AZD1222 COVID-19 vaccine. Profiled with immunoSEQ multiplex PCR; TCRdb holds only in-frame clones, not every one. Counted here are approximately 100,000 clones, around nine tenths occurring once; the ten biggest clones make up 12%. This sample comprised peripheral blood, obtained on day 0 of AZD1222 vaccination. These receptors all come from an adult in good health. The CDR3 runs from the conserved cysteine through the conserved F or W. The D gene is left open where the match is weak. Clone size is shown for a subset of rows, as once, few, many or a class of expanded clone.

TRBV5-4	TRBJ2-1	NA	TRBD2	CASSLVVAGINEQFF
TRBV3-1/TRBV3-2	TRBJ1-1	NA	NA	CASSLVVGEAFF
TRBV11-2	TRBJ2-7	NA	NA	CASSLVYEQYF
TRBV30	TRBJ1-2	once	NA	CASQFGAKGDSNYGYTF
TRBV10-3	TRBJ1-2	NA	NA	CAISESGNYGYTF
TRBV2	TRBJ1-2	NA	NA	CASAGTRAGGYTF
TRBV2	TRBJ2-1	NA	NA	CASSRRNEQFF
TRBV5-4	TRBJ2-3	NA	TRBD1	CASRPGTGNTDTQYF
TRBV19	TRBJ1-1	NA	TRBD1	CASRQDRGETEAFF
TRBV19	TRBJ2-3	NA	TRBD2	CASSSGLAASTDTQYF
TRBV2	TRBJ1-1	NA	TRBD1	CASSENRDRGPSTEAFF
TRBV27	TRBJ2-7	NA	NA	CASRRTSPLDGEQYF
TRBV5-1	TRBJ1-1	NA	NA	CASSLVVEGPAFF
TRBV4-1	TRBJ1-2	NA	TRBD1	CASSHLAGTDVYGYTF
TRBV19	TRBJ1-1	NA	NA	CASSIRLGGGSTEAFF
TRBV5-6	TRBJ1-5	NA	NA	CASSLRSWAGQQPQHF
TRBV18	TRBJ2-3	NA	TRBD1	CASSRQGSHGDTQYF
TRBV2	TRBJ1-2	NA	NA	CASSGPRYTF
TRBV5-1	TRBJ1-6	NA	TRBD1	CASSLLQGGNSPLHF
TRBV19	TRBJ1-5	NA	NA	CASSALDRQPQHF
TRBV5-1	TRBJ1-4	once	NA	CASSSTGRGREKLFF
TRBV5-6	TRBJ2-7	few	TRBD2	CASELAGDEQYF
TRBV28	TRBJ1-1	NA	TRBD1	CASRPAQGVYTEAFF
TRBV6-5	TRBJ1-3	few	TRBD1	CASSYSGTAGNTIYF
TRBV5-4	TRBJ1-1	NA	TRBD1	CASSKTGEGDRFEAFF
TRBV5-1	TRBJ2-5	NA	TRBD2	CASRPSGTSVIQETQYF
TRBV5-3	TRBJ1-6	NA	NA	CARSLAGTLSSYNSPLHF
TRBV19	TRBJ2-1	NA	NA	CASRMDTRSYNEQFF
TRBV18	TRBJ1-5	few	TRBD1	CASSPTGGDQPQHF
TRBV18	TRBJ2-2	few	NA	CASSPLQNTGELFF
TRBV7-2	TRBJ1-6	once	NA	CASSLATASLNSPLHF
TRBV7-8	TRBJ1-3	NA	NA	CASSLVGSGNTIYF
TRBV4-3	TRBJ1-5	NA	NA	CASSQDRRGNQPQHF
TRBV7-2	TRBJ2-7	NA	NA	CASSLSRDHFREQYF
TRBV19	TRBJ2-3	NA	TRBD2	CASSIVPGGGTDTQYF
TRBV6-2/TRBV6-3	TRBJ2-1	NA	TRBD2	CASSPETLAGGGNEQFF
TRBV28	TRBJ1-2	NA	TRBD1	CASSFLDRVYYGYTF
TRBV19	TRBJ1-4	NA	NA	CASSGRSNEKLFF
TRBV24-1	TRBJ2-1	NA	TRBD2	CATSDLTSGRDRGEQFF
TRBV11-2	TRBJ2-1	NA	NA	CASSLGHRGDLTHEQFF
TRBV4-3	TRBJ2-1	once	TRBD2	CASSPKRGGEQFF
TRBV28	TRBJ2-3	NA	TRBD2	CASRRTGGPDTQYF